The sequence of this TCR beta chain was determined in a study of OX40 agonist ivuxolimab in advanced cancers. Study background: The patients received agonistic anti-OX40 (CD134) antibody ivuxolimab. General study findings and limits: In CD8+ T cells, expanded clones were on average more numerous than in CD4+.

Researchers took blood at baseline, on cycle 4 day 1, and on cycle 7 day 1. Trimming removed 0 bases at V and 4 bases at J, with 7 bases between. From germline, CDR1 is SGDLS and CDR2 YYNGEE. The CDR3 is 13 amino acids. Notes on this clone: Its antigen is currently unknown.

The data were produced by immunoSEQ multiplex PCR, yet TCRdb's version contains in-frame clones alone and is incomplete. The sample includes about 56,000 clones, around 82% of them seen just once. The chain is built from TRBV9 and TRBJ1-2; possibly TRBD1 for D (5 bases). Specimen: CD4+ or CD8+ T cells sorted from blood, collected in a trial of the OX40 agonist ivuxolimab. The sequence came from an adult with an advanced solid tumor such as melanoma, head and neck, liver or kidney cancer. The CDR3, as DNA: TGTGCCAGCAGCGTAGAAACAGGCTATGGCTACACCTTC. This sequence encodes CASSVETGYGYTF.